The 11 T cell receptor beta chains below come from one sample, sequenced in a study of T cells expressing NK-cell markers. TCRdb processed the 5' RACE reads again and assigns one entry to each CDR3 protein, with no DNA. The sample features under 200,000 distinct CDR3 sequences, with 15% to 20% in its top ten. The sequencing sample was made of blood T cells: a sorted CD56 or NKG2C T cell subset, CD4+ or CD8+ T cells, or bulk PBMC T cells (not recorded which). The receptors shown here come from a woman aged 18-70 years in good health.

CDR3 residues: CASSSFGQPQHF. The rearrangement links TRBV12-3 or TRBV12-4 to TRBJ1-5. The CDR3 runs 12 residues.

This sequence joins TRBV2 and TRBJ2-3; the TRBD1 assignment by TCRdb is unverifiable without DNA. CDR3 length: 17 residues. CDR1 and CDR2 from the germline V gene are SNHLY and FYNNEI. CDR3 sequence: CASSEVRVWGNTDTQYF.

The CDR3 sequence: CDRGPLFNQPQHF. The chain has TRBV6-4 and TRBJ1-5; TCRdb proposes TRBD1, but this gene call is untestable without DNA. The V gene's germline CDR1 is MRHNA and CDR2 SNTAGT. The CDR3 is 13 residues long.

The V gene is TRBV29-1, the J gene TRBJ2-7. The CDR3 spans 12 residues. Germline loops: CDR1 SQVTM, CDR2 ANQGSEA. CDR3 sequence: CSVREQIGEQYF.

The chain is built from TRBV4-1 and TRBJ2-1. The CDR3 totals 15 residues. CDR1 and CDR2 (germline): MGHRA, YSYEKL. CDR3: CASSQGSSSYNEQFF.

This sequence joins TRBV20-1 and TRBJ2-3; TCRdb names TRBD1, which stays unverified in the absence of DNA. Germline V gene sequence: CDR1 DFQATT, CDR2 SNEGSKA (reference sequence). This CDR3 is built from 11 residues. CDR3 amino acids: CSATGVDTQYF.

The chain is built from TRBV11-3 and TRBJ2-1. The CDR3 covers 17 residues. CDR1 and CDR2 from the germline V gene are SGHNT and YENEEA. This CDR3 reads CASSLGGSSRRNNEQFF. Supplemented by reference TRBV11-3 and TRBJ2-1, the full variable domain reads EAGVVQSPRYKIIEKKQPVAFWCNPISGHNTLYWYLQNLGQGPELLIRYENEEAVDDSQLPKDRFSAERLKGVDSTLKIQPAELGDSAVYLCASSLGGSSRRNNEQFFGPGTRLTVL.

This chain uses TRBV5-1 with TRBJ1-3. The CDR3 length is 15 residues. The V gene's germline CDR1 is SGHRS and CDR2 YFSETQ. The CDR3 sequence is CASSMGPISGNTIYF.

The chain has TRBV21-1 and TRBJ1-2. TRBV21-1 is assigned pseudogene status. This CDR3 comprises 13 residues. The CDR3 sequence: CASRKGRVEGYTF.

The chain employs TRBV12-3 or TRBV12-4 and TRBJ2-7; checking the TCRdb D call of TRBD1 is not possible without DNA. The CDR3 length is 12 residues. The CDR3 loop is CASSPGTGPRYF.

This chain connects TRBV6-2 or TRBV6-3 to TRBJ1-5; TCRdb's D call of TRBD1 is untestable without DNA. Germline values: CDR1 MNHEY, CDR2 SVGEGT. CDR3 length: 15 amino acids. Here the CDR3 reads CASTTTGGAGQPQHF.